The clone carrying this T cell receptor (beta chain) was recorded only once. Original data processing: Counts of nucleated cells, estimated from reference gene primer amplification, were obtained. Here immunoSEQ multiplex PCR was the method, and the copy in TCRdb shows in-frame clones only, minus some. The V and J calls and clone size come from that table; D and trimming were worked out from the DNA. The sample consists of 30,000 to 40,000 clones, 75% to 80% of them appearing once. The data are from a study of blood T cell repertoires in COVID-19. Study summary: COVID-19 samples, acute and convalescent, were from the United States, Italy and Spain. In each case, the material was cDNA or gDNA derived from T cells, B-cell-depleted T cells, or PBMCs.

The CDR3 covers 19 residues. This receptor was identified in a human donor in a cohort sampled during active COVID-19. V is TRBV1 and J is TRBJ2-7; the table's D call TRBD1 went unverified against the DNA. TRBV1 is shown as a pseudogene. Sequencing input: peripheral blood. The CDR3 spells CTSSQDRLGLAGLSYEQYF. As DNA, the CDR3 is TGCACCAGCAGCCAAGATCGGCTTGGTTTGGCAGGGCTCTCCTACGAGCAGTACTTC.